Presented here are 15 T cell receptor beta chains from one specimen sequenced in a study of cytomegalovirus exposure and HLA in healthy donors. The PCR ran on 60 Vbeta and 13 Jbeta primers. Sequenced by immunoSEQ multiplex PCR; TCRdb stores in-frame clones only, minus some. The data hold 100,000 or so clones, with 65% to 85% observed a single time. Sequencing used PBMCs. The receptors originated from a man between 40 and 49 years old in good health and CMV-seropositive.

The chain uses TRBV5-4 and TRBJ2-2, with 7 bases lining up with TRBD1. The V and J ends lost 7 bases and 5 bases, in that order; junction bases with no gene match: 11. This CDR3 comprises 15 residues. Germline values: CDR1 SGHNT, CDR2 YYREEE (reference sequence). The CDR3 coding sequence is TGTGCCAGCCACAGGGGTAACCCTCGGACCGGGGAGCTGTTTTTT. It translates to CASHRGNPRTGELFF.

The chain has TRBV2 and TRBJ2-2; 8 bases map to TRBD1. The CDR3 runs to 15 residues. With 4 bases clipped from V and 3 bases from J, the junction kept 4 bases outside the gene matches. Germline V gives CDR1 SNHLY, CDR2 FYNNEI. The CDR3 is CASSADRGDTGELFF. In DNA, the CDR3 is TGTGCCAGCAGTGCTGACAGGGGTGACACCGGGGAGCTGTTTTTT.

Worth noting for this clone: The junction and the germline gene differ at one end; a read error may be behind it. The CDR3 nucleotides read TGTTCCAGCAGTTTTTTCAGCGGGAGCCACTCCTACGAGCAGTACTTC. It yields the protein CSSSFFSGSHSYEQYF. This sequence joins TRBV7-9 and TRBJ2-7, with 8 bases fitting TRBD2. Germline CDR1 and CDR2: SEHNR and FQNEAQ (reference sequence). The CDR3 is 16 residues long.

With regard to this clone: The same CDR3 arises from other DNA sequences in this sample as well. This chain connects TRBV5-1 to TRBJ1-1, with D possibly being TRBD1 (5 bases). The CDR3 consists of 14 residues. The V end lost 4 bases, the J end lost 3 bases, and 13 bases lay between the germline ends. CDR1 SGHRS and CDR2 YFSETQ come from the germline V gene. CDR3 loop: CASSPRGGDTEAFF. The CDR3 coding sequence is TGCGCCAGCAGCCCCCGGGGGGGGGACACTGAAGCTTTCTTT.

For this clone: An end of the junction does not agree with germline; a read error may underlie this. V usage is TRBV15 and J usage is TRBJ2-6; D is perhaps TRBD1 (5 bases). This CDR3 has 16 amino acids. Germline V gives CDR1 LNHNV, CDR2 YYDKDF (reference sequence). CDR3 nucleotides: TGTGCCACTACCGTAGAGAGGAACTCTGGGGCCAACGGCCTGACTTTC. It codes for CATTVERNSGANGLTF.

On this clone: Sequence at one end of the junction differs from germline and may be a read error. The rearrangement uses TRBV5-1 and TRBJ2-6; 7 bases agree with TRBD1. The germline CDR1 and CDR2 sequences are SGHRS and YFSETQ. This CDR3 contains 15 residues. Here the CDR3 DNA reads TGCGCCAGCAGCTCGACAGGGCTCGGGGCCAACGGCCTGACTTTC. Amino acid sequence: CASSSTGLGANGLTF.

This clone was picked up a small number of times. The chain joins TRBV10-3 to TRBJ2-3; 8 nucleotides agree with TRBD1. Trimming cost V 7 bases and J 2 bases; bases outside gene matches: 8. CDR3 length: 15 residues. The germline CDR1 and CDR2 sequences are ENHRY and SYGVKD. DNA of the CDR3: TGTGCCATCATGCCGGGACAGGAAAACACAGATACGCAGTATTTT. Amino acid sequence: CAIMPGQENTDTQYF.

V and J are TRBV5-1 and TRBJ1-4, with D perhaps TRBD1 (6 bases). Trimming left V 4 bases short and J 5 bases short, with 15 bases between. Germline loops: CDR1 SGHRS, CDR2 YFSETQ. The CDR3 loop spans 15 amino acids. The CDR3 DNA reads TGCGCCAGCAGCCCTGGACAGCCATTGAATGAAAAACTGTTTTTT. Translating it yields CASSPGQPLNEKLFF. Full variable domain (rest looked up from reference TRBV5-1 and TRBJ1-4): KAGVTQTPRYLIKTRGQQVTLSCSPISGHRSVSWYQQTPGQGLQFLFEYFSETQRNKGNFPGRFSGRQFSNSRSEMNVSTLELGDSALYLCASSPGQPLNEKLFFGSGTQLSVL.

The gene calls are TRBV2 and TRBJ2-4; a weak D match, TRBD2 (6 bases). CDR3 length equals 15 residues. V was clipped by 4 bases and J by 1 base, with 11 bases between them. Germline lookup yields CDR1 SNHLY and CDR2 FYNNEI. CDR3 sequence (DNA): TGTGCCAGCAGTGTAGAGGGGAGGGCCAAAAACATTCAGTACTTC. Translating it yields CASSVEGRAKNIQYF.

The genes are TRBV6-5 and TRBJ1-3; no definite D call. The germline V and J ends were trimmed by 0 bases and 2 bases, with 8 bases remaining between them. This CDR3 region has 15 residues. CDR1 MNHEY and CDR2 SVGAGI come from the germline V gene. The CDR3 nucleotides are TGTGCCAGCAGTTACTCGACCGGGACTGGAAACACCATATATTTT. This translates into CASSYSTGTGNTIYF.

Concerning this clone: The sample contains more than one DNA sequence encoding this CDR3. The chain recombines TRBV2 with TRBJ1-1; no firm D call. The V end lost 4 bases, the J end lost 0 bases, and 9 bases lay between the germline ends. This CDR3 comprises 14 residues. Germline CDR1 and CDR2: SNHLY and FYNNEI. The CDR3 bases are TGTGCCAGCAGTGGAGGGCAGATGAACACTGAAGCTTTCTTT. Amino acid sequence: CASSGGQMNTEAFF. Looking up the rest from reference TRBV2 and TRBJ1-1 gives the full variable domain: EPEVTQTPSHQVTQMGQEVILRCVPISNHLYFYWYRQILGQKVEFLVSFYNNEISEKSEIFDDQFSVERPDGSNFTLKIRSTKLEDSAMYFCASSGGQMNTEAFFGQGTRLTVV.

The V and J genes are TRBV5-4 and TRBJ1-1; perhaps TRBD1 as D (6 bases). With 2 bases removed from V and 1 base from J, the gap between germline ends came to 12 bases. CDR1 and CDR2 from the germline V gene are SGHNT and YYREEE (reference sequence). The CDR3 extends over 15 amino acids. The CDR3 protein is CASSFPGTPNTEAFF. In nucleotides, the CDR3 is TGTGCCAGCAGCTTCCCCGGGACACCGAACACTGAAGCTTTCTTT.

V usage is TRBV6-5 and J usage is TRBJ1-6; 9 positions match TRBD1. The CDR3 runs 14 residues. Per germline, CDR1 MNHEY and CDR2 SVGAGI. V lost 5 bases, J lost 8 bases, and 4 bases stayed unmatched. The CDR3 loop is CASSTRTGDSPLHF. As DNA, the CDR3 is TGTGCCAGCAGTACCAGGACAGGGGATTCACCCCTCCACTTT.

The V call is TRBV2, the J call TRBJ2-7; the match to TRBD1 covers 8 bases. After removal of 6 bases from V and 3 bases from J, the junction contained 7 bases not matched to a gene. Germline loops: CDR1 SNHLY, CDR2 FYNNEI. The CDR3 runs 14 residues. CDR3 sequence (DNA): TGTGCCAGCAGACTGACAGGGGCGGGCTACGAGCAGTACTTC. This codes for CASRLTGAGYEQYF.

V and J are TRBV6-5 and TRBJ2-1, with TRBD2 as a possible D gene (5 bases). V shed 0 bases and J shed 6 bases, with 9 bases lying between them. The CDR3 length is 14 residues. The germline V gene encodes CDR1 MNHEY and CDR2 SVGAGI. The DNA of the CDR3 is TGTGCCAGCAGTTACTCGAGCAGCGGCAATGAGCAGTTCTTC. Encoded protein: CASSYSSSGNEQFF.